The 22 T cell receptor beta chains reported below all come from one sample, sequenced in a study of siplizumab effects on memory and regulatory T cells (dated by TCRdb to between 2018 and 2021). Libraries were built with the immunoSEQ multiplex PCR assay. TCRdb stores this immuneACCESS table with in-frame sequences only. Part of the clones is absent; in the studies checked, under half of the shortfall reflects unresolved V genes, and no reason is known for the rest. The sample table contains roughly 100,000 clones; only one count was recorded for roughly 92% of them. The ten biggest clones cover 0.62% of the sample. The sample consisted of Tregs sorted from blood. These receptors were taken from a human donor in good health.

The chain carries TRBV18 and TRBJ2-3; weak D call: TRBD2 (6 bases). The germline V gene has CDR1 KGHSH and CDR2 LQKENI. The CDR3 length is 14 residues. Between the trimmed V and J ends, which lost 2 bases and 3 bases, there was a span of 9 bases. As DNA, the CDR3 is TGTGCCAGCTCACCAGTGGGAGGAACAGATACGCAGTATTTT. Protein product: CASSPVGGTDTQYF.

The V call is TRBV6-6, the J call TRBJ1-6; no clear D gene. The length of the CDR3 is 15 residues. Trimming left V 4 bases short and J 6 bases short, with 13 bases between. Looked up from germline, CDR1 is MNHNY and CDR2 is SVGAGI (reference sequence). The CDR3 region has the DNA TGTGCCAGCAGTTCCTCGGGCCTTGTTAATTCACCCCTCCACTTT. Amino acid sequence: CASSSSGLVNSPLHF.

The genes are TRBV19 and TRBJ2-5; D tentatively fits TRBD1 or TRBD2 (6 bases each). Germline-derived CDR1 and CDR2 are LNHDA and SQIVND (reference sequence). The V gene lost 6 bases and the J gene lost 5 bases, with 19 bases spanning the gap. CDR3 length equals 15 residues. DNA of the CDR3: TGTGCCAGTAGCCGATTAGGGGGAGGCGGGGAGACCCAGTACTTC. It encodes CASSRLGGGGETQYF. The entire variable domain, with the rest obtained from reference TRBV19 and TRBJ2-5, is as follows: DGGITQSPKYLFRKEGQNVTLSCEQNLNHDAMYWYRQDPGQGLRLIYYSQIVNDFQKGDIAEGYSVSREKKESFPLTVTSAQKNPTAFYLCASSRLGGGGETQYFGPGTRLLVL.

This CDR3 is CASSVGGGTFYNEQFF. The CDR3 bases are TGTGCCAGCAGCGTAGGTGGCGGGACTTTCTACAATGAGCAGTTCTTC. The rearrangement links TRBV9 to TRBJ2-1, with D perhaps matching TRBD2 (6 bases). CDR3 length equals 16 residues. The germline V gene has CDR1 SGDLS and CDR2 YYNGEE. With 0 bases removed from V and 3 bases from J, the gap between germline ends came to 13 bases.

V and J are TRBV6-5 and TRBJ2-1; 11 bases map to TRBD2. CDR1 is MNHEY and CDR2 is SVGAGI in the germline V gene. After removal of 6 bases from V and 8 bases from J, the junction contained 3 bases not matched to a gene. The CDR3 is made up of 13 amino acids. CDR3 DNA sequence: TGTGCCAGCAGAAGACTAGCGGGATATGAGCAGTTCTTC. Its protein product is CASRRLAGYEQFF.

This chain connects TRBV25-1 to TRBJ1-2; D call uncertain. CDR1 and CDR2 from the germline V gene are MGHDK and SYGVNS. V was pared by 6 bases and J by 8 bases, with 16 bases between. CDR3 size: 13 residues. The CDR3: CASRSSGPGGYTF. CDR3 DNA sequence: TGTGCCAGCAGAAGCTCCGGCCCGGGAGGCTACACCTTC.

The J gene is TRBJ1-2, the V gene TRBV5-1; D remains ambiguous. Germline V gives CDR1 SGHRS, CDR2 YFSETQ. V lost 0 bases, J lost 8 bases, and 20 bases lay in between. The CDR3 is 16 amino acids. CDR3 sequence reads: CASSLAGIGVDRGYTF. The CDR3 nucleotides are TGCGCCAGCAGCTTGGCTGGTATCGGGGTGGATCGGGGCTACACCTTC.

This rearrangement joins TRBV6-6 to TRBJ2-7, with TRBD1 identical over 7 bases. Germline V gene data show CDR1 as MNHNY and CDR2 as SVGAGI (reference sequence). The V gene end was trimmed by 5 bases and the J gene end by 2 bases; junction bases not matched to a gene: 6. The CDR3 is 14 amino acids. The CDR3 DNA sequence: TGTGCCAGCAGTACCTGGGGGACAGCCTACGAGCAGTACTTC. This codes for CASSTWGTAYEQYF.

This chain links TRBV6-6 with TRBJ2-3, with TRBD2 identical over 9 bases. The CDR3 contains 16 residues. Losses at the gene ends were 2 bases for V and 0 bases for J; bases not matched to a gene: 3. Germline values: CDR1 MNHNY, CDR2 SVGAGI (reference sequence). The CDR3 region is CASSYRSGGSTDTQYF. The CDR3 nucleotides read TGTGCCAGCAGTTACCGCAGCGGGGGGAGCACAGATACGCAGTATTTT.

This chain uses TRBV19 with TRBJ1-3; 9 bases match TRBD1. The V gene's germline CDR1 is LNHDA and CDR2 SQIVND (reference sequence). This CDR3 contains 15 residues. V lost 6 bases to trimming and J lost 5 bases; unmatched junction nucleotides: 8. The DNA of the CDR3 is TGTGCCAGTAGGTCGACAGGGGGTACAAGAAACACCATATATTTT. Translation: CASRSTGGTRNTIYF.

The V and J genes are TRBV7-8 and TRBJ1-2, with a possible D match to TRBD1 (6 bases). Germline CDR1 and CDR2: SGHVS and FQNEAQ. The CDR3 runs to 12 residues. Trimming left V 5 bases short and J 4 bases short, with 8 bases between. The CDR3 sequence: CASSRGSYGYTF. Here the CDR3 DNA reads TGTGCCAGCAGCAGGGGGTCCTATGGCTACACCTTC.

V is TRBV6-1 and J is TRBJ2-7; D is ambiguous. CDR1 and CDR2 (germline): MNHNS, SASEGT. This CDR3 comprises 13 residues. Deletions cut 6 bases from V and 0 bases from J, with 9 bases between. CDR3 region: CASRMGSSYEQYF. DNA for the CDR3: TGTGCCAGCAGGATGGGCAGCTCCTACGAGCAGTACTTC.

The chain is built from TRBV7-9 and TRBJ1-4; the D is unclear. The V end lost 3 bases, the J end lost 6 bases, and 11 bases lay between the germline ends. The CDR3 loop spans 14 amino acids. Germline CDR1 and CDR2: SEHNR and FQNEAQ (reference sequence). The CDR3 is CASSFGWTDEKLFF. The DNA of the CDR3 is TGTGCCAGCAGCTTCGGCTGGACGGATGAAAAACTGTTTTTT.

J is TRBJ2-2 and V is TRBV6-5; 8 nucleotides align to TRBD1. CDR3 length equals 14 residues. In germline, CDR1 is MNHEY, CDR2 SVGAGI. The ends lost 7 bases at V and 5 bases at J; junction bases unmatched: 6. In nucleotides, the CDR3 is TGTGCCAGCAAGAGCAGGGGGCCTACCGGGGAGCTGTTTTTT. Its translation: CASKSRGPTGELFF.

The genes are TRBV6-1 and TRBJ1-5; 8 nucleotides line up with TRBD1. Germline V gene sequence: CDR1 MNHNS, CDR2 SASEGT. V shed 6 bases and J 9 bases; nucleotides not matched to a gene: 7. CDR3 size: 13 residues. CDR3 residues: CASRGQGGRPQHF. The CDR3 DNA follows: TGTGCCAGCAGAGGACAGGGAGGGAGGCCCCAGCATTTT.

The V gene is TRBV7-8, the J gene TRBJ2-3; 10 bases align to TRBD1. The CDR3 has 16 residues. Trimming took 4 bases from V and 5 from J; bases not matched to a gene: 9. CDR1 and CDR2 from the germline V gene are SGHVS and FQNEAQ. The CDR3 bases are TGTGCCAGCAGCTCTTGGGACAGGGGAGGAAGAGATACGCAGTATTTT. Translation gives CASSSWDRGGRDTQYF.

V is TRBV29-1 and J is TRBJ1-2; D is perhaps TRBD1 (5 bases). Looked up from germline, CDR1 is SQVTM and CDR2 is ANQGSEA. CDR3 length: 12 amino acids. V gave up 3 bases and J gave up 2 bases, with 7 bases separating them. CDR3 DNA: TGCAGCGTTGAGGGGCACAACTATGGCTACACCTTC. It translates to CSVEGHNYGYTF. Filled out from reference TRBV29-1 and TRBJ1-2, the complete variable domain reads SAVISQKPSRDICQRGTSLTIQCQVDSQVTMMFWYRQQPGQSLTLIATANQGSEATYESGFVIDKFPISRPNLTFSTLTVSNMSPEDSSIYLCSVEGHNYGYTFGSGTRLTVV.

The chain links TRBV30 to TRBJ1-1; perhaps TRBD1 as D (6 bases). CDR3 length: 12 amino acids. V lost 3 bases, J lost 7 bases, and 12 bases lay in between. The germline V gene has CDR1 GTSNPN and CDR2 SVGIG (reference sequence). The CDR3 sequence is CAWSSTGLEAFF. For the CDR3, the DNA is TGTGCCTGGAGCTCAACAGGGCTTGAAGCTTTCTTT.

V is TRBV29-1 and J is TRBJ2-5; no clear D. The V gene's germline CDR1 is SQVTM and CDR2 ANQGSEA. The CDR3 loop spans 13 amino acids. Trimming took off 6 bases at V and 1 base at J, with 12 bases between the two ends. CDR3 nucleotide sequence: TGCAGCGTCCATCGGGTCACCCAAGAGACCCAGTACTTC. It encodes CSVHRVTQETQYF.

The chain employs TRBV7-9 and TRBJ1-2, with D maybe TRBD1 (6 bases). The CDR3 has 17 residues. Trimming removed 1 base at V and 8 bases at J, with 23 bases between. Germline CDR1 reads SEHNR; CDR2 reads FQNEAQ (reference sequence). CDR3 in amino acids: CASSLDPGRGPIGGYTF. The CDR3 DNA reads TGTGCCAGCAGCTTAGATCCGGGCAGGGGCCCTATAGGGGGCTACACCTTC.

V usage is TRBV20-1 and J usage is TRBJ2-5; D is unclear. CDR1 is DFQATT, CDR2 SNEGSKA, per germline (reference sequence). This CDR3 contains 9 residues. V was cut by 7 bases and J by 2 bases, with 2 bases left in between. For the CDR3, the DNA is TGCAGTGATCAAGAGACCCAGTACTTC. Translation gives CSDQETQYF.

The V call is TRBV27, the J call TRBJ2-7, with D possibly called TRBD1 or TRBD2 (6 bases each). This CDR3 contains 15 residues. V lost 0 bases and J lost 4, with 13 bases in between. Germline V gene sequence: CDR1 MNHEY, CDR2 SMNVEV (reference sequence). DNA of the CDR3: TGTGCCAGCAGTTTATCTAGGGGGGCTCGGTACGAGCAGTACTTC. Its translation: CASSLSRGARYEQYF.